The 14 T cell receptor beta chains presented below share a single source sample, sequenced in a study of cytomegalovirus exposure and HLA in healthy donors. The PCR contained 60 Vbeta and 13 Jbeta primers. The protocol was immunoSEQ multiplex PCR, while the TCRdb copy is restricted to in-frame clones and leaves out a portion. The repertoire has tens of thousands of clones, roughly 70% of them found once; the top ten carry around a quarter. The material sequenced was PBMCs. These receptors were taken from a man aged 45 to 65 in good health and CMV-seropositive.

The chain has TRBV19 and TRBJ2-3, with 7 nucleotides matching TRBD1. Germline values: CDR1 LNHDA, CDR2 SQIVND (reference sequence). This CDR3 has 14 amino acids. With 10 bases clipped from V and 2 bases from J, the junction kept 9 bases outside the gene matches. CDR3 nucleotides: TGTGCCACCGGACAGGTTGGTGACACAGATACGCAGTATTTT. It yields the protein CATGQVGDTDTQYF.

This chain connects TRBV10-3 to TRBJ2-3, with 14 bases identical to TRBD2. The CDR3 consists of 17 residues. Germline CDR1 reads ENHRY; CDR2 reads SYGVKD. J was trimmed by 3 bases and V by 8 bases; bases with no gene match: 10. The CDR3 here is CAIGPGTSGRGTDTQYF. In DNA form, the CDR3 reads TGTGCCATCGGGCCCGGGACTAGCGGGAGAGGAACAGATACGCAGTATTTT.

The rearrangement uses TRBV19 and TRBJ1-5; D is perhaps TRBD1 (6 bases). The V gene lost 7 bases and the J gene lost 3 bases, with 13 bases spanning the gap. The germline V gene encodes CDR1 LNHDA and CDR2 SQIVND (reference sequence). This CDR3 region has 14 residues. The CDR3 spells CASNPSGANQPQHF. The CDR3 bases are TGTGCCAGTAACCCCTCAGGGGCCAATCAGCCCCAGCATTTT.

This clone was picked up one time. The chain uses TRBV7-2 and TRBJ1-3; TRBD1 matches 8 bases. The length of the CDR3 is 15 residues. Trimming at V came to 2 bases and at J to 2 bases, leaving 2 bases not matched to a gene. Germline values: CDR1 SGHTA, CDR2 FQGNSA. In nucleotides, the CDR3 is TGTGCCAGCAGCTTAAAGGACAGGGCTGGAAACACCATATATTTT. Its protein product is CASSLKDRAGNTIYF.

The rearrangement uses TRBV11-2 and TRBJ2-2; the match to TRBD2 covers 12 bases. With 5 bases clipped from V and 5 bases from J, the junction kept 3 bases outside the gene matches. This CDR3 contains 15 residues. CDR1 SGHAT and CDR2 FQNNGV come from the germline V gene. The DNA for the CDR3 is TGTGCCAGCAGCCAACTAGCGGGGGGTACCGGGGAGCTGTTTTTT. Its protein product is CASSQLAGGTGELFF.

The rearrangement uses TRBV7-2 and TRBJ1-2, with D unresolved. From germline, CDR1 is SGHTA and CDR2 FQGNSA. CDR3 length equals 12 residues. V lost 6 bases to trimming and J lost 4 bases, with 9 bases between them. The CDR3 loop is CASREGSYGYTF. The CDR3 DNA is TGTGCCAGCAGGGAGGGTAGCTATGGCTACACCTTC.

V and J are TRBV10-2 and TRBJ2-3; TRBD2 agrees at 10 bases. Germline loops: CDR1 WSHSY, CDR2 SAAADI. The ends lost 4 bases at V and 4 bases at J; junction bases unmatched: 11. This CDR3 comprises 17 residues. CDR3 coding DNA: TGCGCCAGCAGTGTTAGCGGGGGGACTTCTGGGGCAGATACGCAGTATTTT. Translation: CASSVSGGTSGADTQYF.

About this clone: Germline and junction disagree at one end, which may indicate a read error. This sequence joins TRBV2 and TRBJ1-1, with 7 bases lining up with TRBD1. Germline loops: CDR1 SNHLY, CDR2 FYNNEI. The CDR3 is 14 amino acids. In DNA form, the CDR3 reads TGTGCCAGCAGGGAAGGACAGGTGAACACTGAAGCTTTCTTT. Translating gives CASREGQVNTEAFF. The variable domain in full, completed from reference TRBV2 and TRBJ1-1, reads EPEVTQTPSHQVTQMGQEVILRCVPISNHLYFYWYRQILGQKVEFLVSFYNNEISEKSEIFDDQFSVERPDGSNFTLKIRSTKLEDSAMYFCASREGQVNTEAFFGQGTRLTVV.

This rearrangement joins TRBV7-2 to TRBJ2-3, with D tentatively TRBD2 (5 bases). V lost 4 bases, J lost 6 bases, and 11 bases lay in between. Per the germline V gene, CDR1 is SGHTA and CDR2 is FQGNSA. The CDR3 has 13 residues. The CDR3 here is CASSSWTWDTQYF. CDR3 coding DNA: TGTGCCAGCAGCTCATGGACTTGGGATACGCAGTATTTT. Supplemented by reference TRBV7-2 and TRBJ2-3, the full variable domain reads GAGVSQSPSNKVTEKGKDVELRCDPISGHTALYWYRQSLGQGLEFLIYFQGNSAPDKSGLPSDRFSAERTGGSVSTLTIQRTQQEDSAVYLCASSSWTWDTQYFGPGTRLTVL.

V usage is TRBV7-8 and J usage is TRBJ2-7; 7 bases fit TRBD1. Germline trimming cut 1 base from V and 3 bases from J; bases unmatched to any gene: 3. The CDR3 extends over 14 amino acids. Germline CDR1 reads SGHVS; CDR2 reads FQNEAQ. This chain's CDR3 is CASSLGQGFYEQYF. The CDR3 DNA sequence: TGTGCCAGCAGCTTAGGACAGGGTTTCTACGAGCAGTACTTC.

The genes are TRBV6-1 and TRBJ1-2, with 7 positions matching TRBD1. Germline V CDR1 and CDR2: MNHNS, SASEGT. The CDR3 has 15 amino acids. The trim removed 10 bases at V and 3 bases at J, leaving 14 bases unmatched. CDR3 DNA sequence: TGTGCCACGATCCGGGGGACAGCGTCCCACTATGGCTACACCTTC. This sequence encodes CATIRGTASHYGYTF.

The chain recombines TRBV9 with TRBJ1-2, with 11 bases fitting TRBD1. Trimming cost V 4 bases and J 6 bases; bases outside gene matches: 11. The length of the CDR3 is 16 residues. From germline, CDR1 is SGDLS and CDR2 YYNGEE. This chain's CDR3 is CASSSSGTGGGDGYTF. The CDR3 bases are TGTGCCAGCAGCTCCTCCGGGACAGGGGGGGGAGATGGCTACACCTTC.

The V call is TRBV10-2, the J call TRBJ2-2, with D possibly being TRBD2 (5 bases). This CDR3 has 16 amino acids. Germline CDR1 is WSHSY and CDR2 is SAAADI. V gave up 1 base and J gave up 1 base, with 10 bases separating them. The CDR3 DNA follows: TGCGCCAGCAGTGAGTACGGGGAAGGGAACACCGGGGAGCTGTTTTTT. Translation gives CASSEYGEGNTGELFF.

This clone was seen only a few times. V gene TRBV7-7 combines with J gene TRBJ2-5, with TRBD2 identical over 8 bases. The CDR3 covers 14 residues. V trimming: 1 base; J trimming: 5 bases; junction bases outside the gene matches: 3. Germline CDR1 SSHAT, CDR2 FNYEAQ (reference sequence). For the CDR3, the DNA is TGTGCCAGCAGCTTAGTATTAGCGGGGGAGACCCAGTACTTC. As protein: CASSLVLAGETQYF.